The 30 T cell receptor beta chains reported below all come from one sample, sequenced in a study of cytomegalovirus exposure and HLA in healthy donors. PCR primers comprised 60 Vbeta and 13 Jbeta primers. TCRdb's table, derived via immunoSEQ multiplex PCR, lists solely in-frame clones and lacks some. The sample has around 110,000 clones; 81% are singletons. The sequencing sample was made of PBMCs. These receptors were collected from a woman aged 30 to 39 in good health and CMV-seronegative.

The rearrangement links TRBV5-1 to TRBJ2-2, with D possibly being TRBD1 (6 bases). This CDR3 contains 16 residues. The germline CDR1 and CDR2 sequences are SGHRS and YFSETQ. V was cut by 1 base and J by 2 bases, with 12 bases left in between. The DNA of the CDR3 is TGCGCCAGCAGCTTGATTGTGGGACACAACACCGGGGAGCTGTTTTTT. Amino acid sequence: CASSLIVGHNTGELFF.

V usage is TRBV9 and J usage is TRBJ2-5; 8 bases are a match to TRBD2. This CDR3 region has 14 residues. The germline CDR1 and CDR2 sequences are SGDLS and YYNGEE. V trimming: 2 bases; J trimming: 4 bases; junction bases outside the gene matches: 4. The CDR3 sequence is CASSVREGVETQYF. As DNA, the CDR3 is TGTGCCAGCAGCGTCCGGGAGGGGGTAGAGACCCAGTACTTC.

This clone was recorded a few times. The chain joins TRBV19 to TRBJ2-5; 12 bases are shared with TRBD2. The trim removed 5 bases at V and 4 bases at J, leaving 17 bases unmatched. The V gene's germline CDR1 is LNHDA and CDR2 SQIVND (reference sequence). This CDR3 is 19 amino acids long. This chain's CDR3 is CASSPGRTSGNFGRETQYF. The CDR3 region has the DNA TGTGCCAGTAGTCCGGGAAGGACTAGCGGGAATTTCGGTAGAGAGACCCAGTACTTC.

This chain connects TRBV27 to TRBJ2-3; no clear D gene. Trimming took off 6 bases at V and 9 bases at J, with 13 bases between the two ends. The CDR3 contains 12 residues. The germline gives CDR1 MNHEY, CDR2 SMNVEV (reference sequence). CDR3 DNA: TGTGCCAGCAGGAACTCATATCGGACGCAGTATTTT. Protein: CASRNSYRTQYF.

CDR3: CASSWTRDTEAFF. CDR3 in DNA: TGCGCCAGCAGCTGGACACGGGACACTGAAGCTTTCTTT. This chain joins TRBV5-1 and TRBJ1-1; the D gene is possibly TRBD1 (5 bases). Germline V gene data show CDR1 as SGHRS and CDR2 as YFSETQ. The CDR3 sequence is 13 residues long. Trimming pared 3 bases from V and 3 bases from J, leaving 9 bases between.

This rearrangement joins TRBV19 to TRBJ2-7; 12 bases fit TRBD2. The CDR3 contains 18 residues. Germline values: CDR1 LNHDA, CDR2 SQIVND (reference sequence). J was trimmed by 0 bases and V by 5 bases; bases with no gene match: 11. The CDR3 protein is CASSAVRLAGVHSYEQYF. CDR3 nucleotide sequence: TGTGCCAGTAGTGCCGTTCGACTAGCGGGAGTACACTCCTACGAGCAGTACTTC.

The rearrangement links TRBV9 to TRBJ1-3; D unclear. The CDR3 totals 16 residues. Looked up from germline, CDR1 is SGDLS and CDR2 is YYNGEE. Trimming pared 10 bases from V and 2 bases from J, leaving 22 bases between. The CDR3 nucleotides are TGTGCCGGCACCACCGGACTCCGCTCAACTGGAAACACCATATATTTT. It specifies CAGTTGLRSTGNTIYF.

The chain uses TRBV4-3 and TRBJ2-1; TRBD2 aligns across 10 bases. In germline, CDR1 is LGHNA, CDR2 YSLEER. With V trimmed by 1 base and J by 8 bases, 8 bases remained unmatched. The CDR3 runs 16 residues. The CDR3 spells CASSQGVAGGGDEQFF. CDR3 nucleotide sequence: TGCGCCAGCAGCCAAGGAGTAGCGGGAGGTGGCGATGAGCAGTTCTTC.

This chain connects TRBV27 to TRBJ2-1, with a weak D call TRBD2 (8 bases). Germline CDR1 MNHEY, CDR2 SMNVEV (reference sequence). The germline V and J ends were trimmed by 5 bases and 6 bases, with 20 bases remaining between them. The CDR3 has 16 residues. The DNA for the CDR3 is TGTGCCAGCAGTACAGGGGTCGGGACTAGTCCCAATGAGCAGTTCTTC. Protein sequence: CASSTGVGTSPNEQFF.

The V call is TRBV25-1, the J call TRBJ2-1; D gene unclear. Germline CDR1 is MGHDK and CDR2 is SYGVNS. The CDR3 has 13 residues. Trimming took off 6 bases at V and 7 bases at J, with 13 bases between the two ends. CDR3 sequence: CASSVQTGNEQFF. The CDR3 bases are TGTGCCAGCAGCGTTCAGACCGGGAATGAGCAGTTCTTC.

The rearrangement uses TRBV13 and TRBJ2-7; 8 bases are shared with TRBD2. Germline-derived CDR1 and CDR2 are PRHDT and FYEKMQ (reference sequence). V trimming: 5 bases; J trimming: 12 bases; junction bases outside the gene matches: 12. The CDR3 loop spans 13 amino acids. CDR3 nucleotide sequence: TGTGCCAGCAGCCCCGGGGGGGACGAAAGGCCGTACTTC. This sequence encodes CASSPGGDERPYF.

J is TRBJ2-5 and V is TRBV6-5, with 9 bases aligning to TRBD1. The end of the DNA is better explained by TRBJ2-7, so the J call may be wrong. CDR1 MNHEY and CDR2 SVGAGI come from the germline V gene. CDR3 length: 16 amino acids. The CDR3 DNA reads TGTGCCAGCAGTTACTCTGCGGGACAGGGTGTCGACGAGCAGTACTTC. Translating gives CASSYSAGQGVDEQYF.

The chain is built from TRBV5-5 and TRBJ2-7, with D maybe TRBD1 (5 bases). The CDR3 loop spans 15 amino acids. V was pared by 0 bases and J by 1 base, with 11 bases between. The germline V gene has CDR1 SGHKS and CDR2 YYEKEE (reference sequence). CDR3 DNA sequence: TGTGCCAGCAGCTTGGACAGGTCCCAGTCCTACGAGCAGTACTTC. It specifies CASSLDRSQSYEQYF.

J is TRBJ2-7 and V is TRBV6-6; D may be TRBD2 (6 bases). V lost 1 base and J lost 2, with 12 bases in between. Germline V lookup: CDR1 MNHNY, CDR2 SVGAGI (reference sequence). This CDR3 has 15 amino acids. The CDR3 DNA reads as TGTGCCAGCAGTTACTTTGGCGGGGAACCCTACGAGCAGTACTTC. Protein: CASSYFGGEPYEQYF.

This sequence joins TRBV7-9 and TRBJ1-1, with D hard to call. Trimming left V 2 bases short and J 4 bases short, with 8 bases between. CDR3 length equals 13 residues. Germline V gives CDR1 SEHNR, CDR2 FQNEAQ (reference sequence). The CDR3 coding sequence is TGTGCCAGCAGCTTACGGGAGGCCACTGAAGCTTTCTTT. Residues: CASSLREATEAFF.

This chain links TRBV11-2 with TRBJ2-3; D remains ambiguous. CDR1 SGHAT and CDR2 FQNNGV come from the germline V gene. The germline V and J ends were trimmed by 1 base and 3 bases, with 11 bases remaining between them. The CDR3 is made up of 15 amino acids. The CDR3 spells CASSLASLGTDTQYF. The CDR3 DNA follows: TGTGCCAGCAGCTTAGCCTCCCTCGGGACAGATACGCAGTATTTT.

This clone was seen just once. The chain carries TRBV6-1 and TRBJ2-2, with D uncertain. Trimming took off 5 bases at V and 1 base at J, with 5 bases between the two ends. The CDR3 totals 13 residues. Looked up from germline, CDR1 is MNHNS and CDR2 is SASEGT. CDR3 DNA sequence: TGTGCCAGCAGTCCGGGGAACACCGGGGAGCTGTTTTTT. It translates to CASSPGNTGELFF.

The chain employs TRBV28 and TRBJ2-5, with TRBD2 matching 9 bases. Germline CDR1 MDHEN, CDR2 SYDVKM. The CDR3 sequence is 18 residues long. V lost 4 bases, J lost 5 bases, and 17 bases stayed unmatched. The CDR3 protein is CASSSVPGTSTEGETQYF. CDR3 coding DNA: TGTGCCAGCAGTTCCGTACCCGGGACTAGCACGGAGGGCGAGACCCAGTACTTC. Based on the CDR3 plus reference TRBV28 and TRBJ2-5, the full variable domain is DVKVTQSSRYLVKRTGEKVFLECVQDMDHENMFWYRQDPGLGLRLIYFSYDVKMKEKGDIPEGYSVSREKKERFSLILESASTNQTSMYLCASSSVPGTSTEGETQYFGPGTRLLVL.

This chain uses TRBV4-1 with TRBJ2-5; 14 bases are a match to TRBD2. The DNA end is a closer match to TRBJ2-7, so the J assignment may be wrong. There are 17 residues in the CDR3. Per germline, CDR1 MGHRA and CDR2 YSYEKL. DNA for the CDR3: TGCGCCAGCAGCCAAAATACGGGACTAGCGGGGGCCTACGAGCAGTACTTC. It is translated as CASSQNTGLAGAYEQYF.

V gene TRBV28 combines with J gene TRBJ1-4; the D gene is possibly TRBD1 (5 bases). In germline, CDR1 is MDHEN, CDR2 SYDVKM. The CDR3 spans 15 residues. V lost 4 bases to trimming and J lost 7 bases, with 16 bases between them. CDR3 residues: CASSSPGLLGEKLFF. The CDR3 nucleotides are TGTGCCAGCAGTTCACCGGGACTTCTGGGTGAAAAACTGTTTTTT.

This chain joins TRBV7-9 and TRBJ2-7; 7 bases match TRBD1. CDR1 SEHNR and CDR2 FQNEAQ come from the germline V gene (reference sequence). This CDR3 region has 13 residues. V lost 5 bases and J lost 5; bases outside the gene matches: 6. This CDR3 reads CASSARDSHEQYF. CDR3 in DNA: TGTGCCAGCAGCGCCCGGGACAGCCACGAGCAGTACTTC.

The gene calls are TRBV7-2 and TRBJ2-3; D possibly corresponds to TRBD2 (5 bases). The CDR3 runs to 14 residues. Germline V CDR1 and CDR2: SGHTA, FQGNSA. The V end lost 3 bases, the J end lost 0 bases, and 7 bases lay between the germline ends. The CDR3 coding sequence is TGTGCCAGCAGCTTCAGAGGGAGCACAGATACGCAGTATTTT. Translation gives CASSFRGSTDTQYF.

This chain uses TRBV15 with TRBJ2-5; 10 bases are a match to TRBD2. Losses at the gene ends were 0 bases for V and 3 bases for J; bases not matched to a gene: 10. Looked up from germline, CDR1 is LNHNV and CDR2 is YYDKDF (reference sequence). The CDR3 is 18 residues long. The CDR3 loop is CATSRDFTSGRAEETQYF. CDR3 sequence (DNA): TGTGCCACCAGCAGAGATTTTACGAGCGGGAGGGCCGAAGAGACCCAGTACTTC.

In DNA form, the CDR3 reads TGTGCCAGCGCTCCGGTTGCAGATACGCAGTATTTT. It specifies CASAPVADTQYF. The chain couples TRBV6-6 to TRBJ2-3; D remains unclear. Trimming pared 8 bases from V and 4 bases from J, leaving 10 bases between. From germline, CDR1 is MNHNY and CDR2 SVGAGI (reference sequence). The CDR3 covers 12 residues.

The rearrangement uses TRBV7-3 and TRBJ2-5, with D possibly TRBD2 on 6 matching bases. The CDR3 is 12 amino acids. CDR1 and CDR2 (germline): SGHTA, FQGTGA. V was clipped by 2 bases and J by 10 bases, with 11 bases between them. CDR3 sequence: CASSLPGGDQYF. The CDR3 DNA reads TGTGCCAGCAGCTTACCCGGGGGAGACCAGTACTTC.

This clone has just a few counts. The chain uses TRBV19 and TRBJ1-2; tentatively, D is TRBD1 (6 bases). Germline CDR1 reads LNHDA; CDR2 reads SQIVND (reference sequence). V shed 5 bases and J shed 4 bases, with 14 bases lying between them. The CDR3 is 14 amino acids. The CDR3 loop reads CASSHPQGTYGYTF. In nucleotides, the CDR3 is TGTGCCAGTAGTCATCCCCAGGGGACCTATGGCTACACCTTC.

The chain joins TRBV27 to TRBJ1-5, with a weak D call TRBD1 (6 bases). CDR1 and CDR2 (germline): MNHEY, SMNVEV (reference sequence). The ends were cut back, 4 bases at V and 3 bases at J, with 13 bases in the middle. The CDR3 is made up of 15 amino acids. CDR3 bases: TGTGCCAGCAGTTCGGAAGGACAGTACAATCAGCCCCAGCATTTT. It is translated as CASSSEGQYNQPQHF.

A single count supports this clone. V is TRBV25-1 and J is TRBJ2-1, with 12 bases aligning to TRBD2. Germline V gene sequence: CDR1 MGHDK, CDR2 SYGVNS. V lost 6 bases and J lost 0; bases outside the gene matches: 3. CDR3 size: 16 residues. The CDR3 spells CASSRTSGNSYNEQFF. The CDR3 nucleotides read TGTGCCAGCAGCAGGACTAGCGGGAACTCCTACAATGAGCAGTTCTTC. The variable domain in full, completed from reference TRBV25-1 and TRBJ2-1, reads EADIYQTPRYLVIGTGKKITLECSQTMGHDKMYWYQQDPGMELHLIHYSYGVNSTEKGDLSSESTVSRIRTEHFPLTLESARPSHTSQYLCASSRTSGNSYNEQFFGPGTRLTVL.

The chain carries TRBV21-1 and TRBJ2-7; TRBD1 reflects the table's D call only, with no check against the DNA. TRBV21-1 is recorded as a pseudogene. This CDR3 spans 15 amino acids. CDR3 loop: CASSKWGDRALEQYF. CDR3 sequence (DNA): TGTGCCAGCAGCAAATGGGGGGACAGGGCCTTAGAGCAGTACTTC.

The gene calls are TRBV14 and TRBJ2-5; possible D gene TRBD2, 5 bases. CDR3 length: 14 amino acids. Between the trimmed V and J ends, which lost 4 bases and 5 bases, there was a span of 14 bases. CDR1 is SGHDN, CDR2 FVKESK, per germline. The CDR3 DNA follows: TGTGCCAGCAGCCGCCTTTCCTCGGGGGAGACCCAGTACTTC. Amino acid sequence: CASSRLSSGETQYF.